The 11 T cell receptor beta chains below come from one sample, sequenced in a study of OX40 agonist ivuxolimab in advanced cancers. TCRdb's table, derived via immunoSEQ multiplex PCR, lists solely in-frame clones and lacks some. Among 100,000 or so clones, approximately 80% were seen once, and the ten largest hold roughly 5%. The specimen comprised CD4+ or CD8+ T cells sorted from blood, sampled in a trial of the OX40 agonist ivuxolimab. Receptors were obtained from an adult with an advanced solid tumor such as melanoma, head and neck, liver or kidney cancer.

The J gene is TRBJ2-7, the V gene TRBV19, with unresolved D. Trimming pared 5 bases from V and 7 bases from J, leaving 21 bases between. From germline, CDR1 is LNHDA and CDR2 SQIVND (reference sequence). CDR3 length: 15 amino acids. CDR3 loop: CASSLTRTSTEEQYF. CDR3 nucleotides: TGTGCCAGTAGTCTGACCAGGACGTCAACGGAAGAGCAGTACTTC.

The rearrangement uses TRBV4-2 and TRBJ1-3; D is perhaps TRBD1 (5 bases). Germline loops: CDR1 LGHNA, CDR2 YNFKEQ. The CDR3 is 16 amino acids. V lost 0 bases and J 0 bases, leaving 9 bases between the germline ends. This CDR3 reads CASSQERGPSGNTIYF. CDR3 bases: TGTGCCAGCAGCCAAGAGAGGGGACCCTCTGGAAACACCATATATTTT.

V usage is TRBV18 and J usage is TRBJ2-1; tentative D call: TRBD2 (6 bases). This CDR3 has 14 residues. Germline lookup yields CDR1 KGHSH and CDR2 LQKENI. Trimming cost V 5 bases and J 9 bases, with 17 bases left between them. CDR3: CASSNGASVTEQFF. The CDR3 DNA reads TGTGCCAGCTCAAATGGCGCTAGCGTTACTGAGCAGTTCTTC.

This clone came up once. The chain uses TRBV11-2 and TRBJ2-1; 7 bases map to TRBD2. V dropped 1 base and J dropped 0; count of bases not matched to a gene: 3. Germline V gives CDR1 SGHAT, CDR2 FQNNGV. The CDR3 totals 16 residues. CDR3 bases: TGTGCCAGCAGCTTAGTCGGGAGGCGCTCCTACAATGAGCAGTTCTTC. Residues: CASSLVGRRSYNEQFF.

This chain links TRBV2 with TRBJ2-2; 8 bases fit TRBD2. Losses at the gene ends were 6 bases for V and 7 bases for J; bases not matched to a gene: 10. The CDR3 is 15 residues long. Germline CDR1 is SNHLY and CDR2 is FYNNEI. The CDR3 region has the DNA TGTGCCAGCAGAAGTCGCCGGGAGGGGCGCGGGGAGCTGTTTTTT. It codes for CASRSRREGRGELFF.

The gene calls are TRBV30 and TRBJ1-1; no reliable D call. Trimming removed 1 base from V and 8 bases from J, with 8 bases in between. Germline V CDR1 and CDR2: GTSNPN, SVGIG (reference sequence). The CDR3 is 11 amino acids. The CDR3, as DNA: TGTGCCTGGAGTGCAATAAGGGAAGCTTTCTTT. This codes for CAWSAIREAFF.

The chain uses TRBV7-2 and TRBJ1-2; 8 positions match TRBD1. The CDR3 has 15 amino acids. V shed 2 bases, J shed 5 bases, and the junction held 7 bases outside the gene matches. Germline V gives CDR1 SGHTA, CDR2 FQGNSA. The CDR3 loop reads CASSLSSDREYGYTF. CDR3 in DNA: TGTGCCAGCAGCTTATCCTCGGACAGGGAATATGGCTACACCTTC.

This clone was detected once. The chain is built from TRBV4-3 and TRBJ1-2; TRBD1 aligns across 9 bases. The germline V gene has CDR1 LGHNA and CDR2 YSLEER. Trimming removed 1 base from V and 8 bases from J; junction bases left unmatched: 11. The CDR3 length is 16 residues. CDR3 sequence (DNA): TGCGCCAGCAGCCAAGCCCGCCAGGGACAGGGAGGGGGCTACACCTTC. Protein: CASSQARQGQGGGYTF.

This clone has more than one count but fewer than ten. V and J are TRBV25-1 and TRBJ1-6, with D possibly being TRBD1 (5 bases). The CDR3 consists of 15 residues. Deletions cut 5 bases from V and 7 bases from J, with 15 bases between. Germline V lookup: CDR1 MGHDK, CDR2 SYGVNS. CDR3: CASSLTAGMNSPLHF. CDR3 nucleotides: TGTGCCAGCAGTTTGACTGCAGGGATGAATTCACCCCTCCACTTT.

About this clone: The junction departs from the called germline gene at one end, perhaps through a read error. J is TRBJ2-7 and V is TRBV7-9, with TRBD2 matching 7 bases. This CDR3 contains 14 residues. Germline V lookup: CDR1 SEHNR, CDR2 FQNEAQ (reference sequence). The chain's CDR3 is CASSVAGLPYEQYF. The CDR3 coding sequence is TGTGCCAGCAGCGTAGCGGGCCTACCCTACGAGCAGTACTTC.

The chain recombines TRBV19 with TRBJ2-2; 7 nucleotides align to TRBD1. This CDR3 is built from 15 residues. With 5 bases clipped from V and 4 bases from J, the junction kept 7 bases outside the gene matches. Germline V gives CDR1 LNHDA, CDR2 SQIVND (reference sequence). The CDR3 DNA is TGTGCCAGTAGTGCCTACAGGGGCGGCACCGGGGAGCTGTTTTTT. It is translated as CASSAYRGGTGELFF. Full variable domain (remainder filled in from reference TRBV19 and TRBJ2-2): DGGITQSPKYLFRKEGQNVTLSCEQNLNHDAMYWYRQDPGQGLRLIYYSQIVNDFQKGDIAEGYSVSREKKESFPLTVTSAQKNPTAFYLCASSAYRGGTGELFFGEGSRLTVL.